The sequence of this T cell receptor (beta chain) was determined in a study of cytomegalovirus exposure and HLA in healthy donors. Only a few counts were recorded for this clone. The antigen remains undetermined. Researchers ran the PCR with 60 Vbeta and 13 Jbeta primers. The table came from immunoSEQ multiplex PCR; TCRdb's copy has only in-frame clones and leaves some out. This table holds about 140,000 clones, 70% to 90% found once. Germline loops: CDR1 SGHTA, CDR2 FQGNSA. The V and J ends lost 2 bases and 3 bases respectively, with 7 bases between them. The CDR3 is 13 amino acids. Findings of the study overall: The authors excluded some V segments, including TRBV6-2 and TRBV6-3, as indistinguishable.

The V gene is TRBV7-2, the J gene TRBJ1-2; the D is unclear. The TCR was taken from a woman aged 40 to 49 in good health and CMV-seropositive. Sequenced material: PBMCs. In nucleotides, the CDR3 is TGTGCCAGCAGCTTACACGGAGACTATGGCTACACCTTC. Its translation: CASSLHGDYGYTF.